A selection of T cell receptor beta chains follows, all from one sample in a study of read filtering for tumor transcriptome and immune sequencing. MiXCR, applied by TCRdb to the reads, yields one record per CDR3 protein. The sample shows 35,000 to 40,000 distinct CDR3 sequences, about an eighth of them seen only once. The specimen sequenced was a population of CD138-negative cells sorted from bone marrow. These TCRs come from a donor older than 35 with multiple myeloma. Both conserved end residues are trimmed from each CDR3. A clone size is listed for some rows: how often the clone was seen (once, few, many), or a class if it is expanded.

size	length	J	V	CDR3
many	13	TRBJ1-3	TRBV27	ASSLSAYSGNTIY
many	21	TRBJ2-1	TRBV7-9	ASRQQGPRSSGRNQQTYNEQF
NA	14	TRBJ2-3	TRBV12-3/TRBV12-4	ASSSGAGGRVDTQY
many	10	TRBJ1-4	TRBV28	ASSRDGEKLF
many	11	TRBJ1-5	TRBV19	ASSIGVWQPQH
NA	11	TRBJ1-3	TRBV2	ASSESEGNTIY
NA	12	TRBJ2-5	TRBV28	ARSLGGVRETQY
many	9	TRBJ2-1	TRBV29-1	SVVGHDEQF
many	9	TRBJ2-2	TRBV18	ASSPDRELF
many	11	TRBJ2-7	TRBV2	ASRVQGTYEQY
many	14	TRBJ2-2	TRBV4-2	ASSQDDRGKTGELF
many	12	TRBJ2-2	TRBV15	ATSREVGTGELF
many	14	TRBJ2-5	TRBV2	ASRSSRTSGRETQY
many	15	TRBJ2-1	TRBV5-6	ASSIRTGLSSYNEQF
many	13	TRBJ2-3	TRBV7-3	ASSLTGLAGDTQY
many	11	TRBJ1-2	TRBV30	AWSEGVNYGYT
many	14	TRBJ2-4	TRBV7-9	ASRGPGDMAKNIQY
few	12	TRBJ2-3	TRBV5-1	ASLLAESTDTQY
many	11	TRBJ2-7	TRBV30	AWRWASDYEQY
many	12	TRBJ2-7	TRBV6-5	ASSQRGGGYEQY
NA	13	TRBJ2-3	TRBV6-1	ASRRDRGIGDTQY
many	13	TRBJ1-1	TRBV7-6	ASSLARDSNTEAF
few	14	TRBJ2-2	TRBV28	ASSKGQGANTGELF